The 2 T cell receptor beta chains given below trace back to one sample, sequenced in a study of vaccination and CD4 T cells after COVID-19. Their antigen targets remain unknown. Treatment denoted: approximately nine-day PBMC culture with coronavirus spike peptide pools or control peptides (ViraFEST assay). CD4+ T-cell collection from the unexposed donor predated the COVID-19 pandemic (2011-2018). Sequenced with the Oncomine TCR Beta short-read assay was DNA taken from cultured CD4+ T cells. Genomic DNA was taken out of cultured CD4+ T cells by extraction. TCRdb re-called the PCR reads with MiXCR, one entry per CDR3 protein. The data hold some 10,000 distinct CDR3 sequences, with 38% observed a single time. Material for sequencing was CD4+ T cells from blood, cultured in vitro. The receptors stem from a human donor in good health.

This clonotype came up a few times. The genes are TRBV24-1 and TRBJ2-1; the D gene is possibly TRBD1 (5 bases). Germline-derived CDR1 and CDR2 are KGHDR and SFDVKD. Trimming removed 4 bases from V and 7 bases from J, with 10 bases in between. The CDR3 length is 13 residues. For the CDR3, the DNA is TGTGCCACCAGTGAACGGACAAAGAATGAGCAGTTCTTC. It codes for CATSERTKNEQFF.

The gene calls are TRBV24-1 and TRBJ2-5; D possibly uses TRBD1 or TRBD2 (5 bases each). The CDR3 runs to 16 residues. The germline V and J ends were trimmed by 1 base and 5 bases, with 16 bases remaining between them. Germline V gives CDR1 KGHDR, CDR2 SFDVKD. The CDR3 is CATSDFEGLRRETQYF. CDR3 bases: TGTGCCACCAGTGATTTTGAGGGGCTGCGCAGGGAGACCCAGTACTTC.